This entry features one T cell receptor beta chain sequence. Antigen unknown. There were at least 6 micrograms of total RNA extracted from every sample. This sample was included in a study of blood T cells in healthy people across ages. V was pared by 5 bases and J by 4 bases, with 15 bases between. This CDR3 is 15 amino acids long. Germline V gene lookup returns CDR1 SGHAT and CDR2 FQDESV (reference sequence). The use of a sample-barcoded 5' primer and a J-beta primer mix characterized a second PCR of about 7 to 12 cycles. Individual samples furnished no less than 2.5 million CDR3-containing paired-end reads apiece. TCRdb reprocessed the 5' RACE reads via MiXCR and lists one record per CDR3 protein. Seen here are roughly 2 million distinct CDR3 sequences, about 50% observed once, and the top ten hold approximately 2.1%. Whole-study results and caveats: A conclusive naive versus antigen-experienced comparison was prevented by the unsorted PBMCs. With donor CMV status unknown, expanded clonotype changes were possibly confounded.

This TCR derives from a woman aged 40 to 55 in good health. The sequencing input was blood. The J gene is TRBJ2-1, the V gene TRBV11-1; D is unclear. DNA of the CDR3: TGTGCCAGCAGCCGCGCCGGGCAGGAATACAATGAGCAGTTCTTC. Protein sequence: CASSRAGQEYNEQFF.